These 29 T cell receptor beta chains share one sample of origin, sequenced in a study of T cells expressing NK-cell markers. From its re-call of the 5' RACE reads, TCRdb lists each CDR3 protein once, without DNA. The sample totals fewer than 400,000 distinct CDR3 sequences. Specimen: blood T cells: a sorted CD56 or NKG2C T cell subset, CD4+ or CD8+ T cells, or bulk PBMC T cells (not recorded which). The receptors originated from a man aged 18-70 years in good health.

The chain carries TRBV11-2 and TRBJ2-6; TCRdb names TRBD2, which stays unverified in the absence of DNA. The CDR3 is 18 residues long. CDR1 SGHAT and CDR2 FQNNGV come from the germline V gene. The CDR3 loop reads CASSLTLRAGSGANVLTF.

The CDR3 loop is CASSVVEDASEAFF. V gene TRBV5-1 combines with J gene TRBJ1-1. CDR1 and CDR2 from the germline V gene are SGHRS and YFSETQ. The CDR3 extends over 14 amino acids.

The CDR3 protein is CASSPRDRMTYGYTF. The J gene is TRBJ1-2, the V gene TRBV5-6; TCRdb reports TRBD1, a call that lacks DNA to check it against. The CDR3 is 15 residues long. The germline gives CDR1 SGHDT, CDR2 YYEEEE.

The chain links TRBV6-1 to TRBJ1-1; the D gene TCRdb calls, TRBD1, cannot be checked with no DNA. There are 14 residues in the CDR3. The germline V gene has CDR1 MNHNS and CDR2 SASEGT. The CDR3 loop reads CASHLDPRQGEAFF.

The chain carries TRBV6-5 and TRBJ2-5; TCRdb's D call of TRBD2 is untestable without DNA. The CDR3 has 17 amino acids. Germline CDR1 is MNHEY and CDR2 is SVGAGI. This CDR3 is CASSYRGTSGNQETQYF.

The chain recombines TRBV5-1 with TRBJ2-5. This CDR3 has 12 amino acids. Germline values: CDR1 SGHRS, CDR2 YFSETQ. The chain's CDR3 is CASSLGLETQYF.

The chain recombines TRBV4-1 with TRBJ2-3; TCRdb outputs TRBD1, but without DNA this stays unchecked. CDR1 and CDR2 from the germline V gene are MGHRA and YSYEKL. The length of the CDR3 is 15 residues. CDR3 sequence: CASSRPGRKEDTQYF.

This chain joins TRBV4-2 and TRBJ1-3. CDR3 size: 15 residues. In germline, CDR1 is LGHNA, CDR2 YNFKEQ. This chain's CDR3 is CASSQNTLSGNTIYF.

This sequence joins TRBV4-2 and TRBJ2-2. Looked up from germline, CDR1 is LGHNA and CDR2 is YNFKEQ. This CDR3 contains 15 residues. CDR3 sequence: CASSQVTDNTGELFF.

V and J are TRBV6-2 or TRBV6-3 and TRBJ2-4; TCRdb proposes TRBD1, but this gene call is untestable without DNA. This CDR3 has 16 residues. Germline assignment: CDR1 MNHEY and CDR2 SVGEGT. The CDR3 spells CASSYGQGGHQNIQYF.

V gene TRBV5-1 combines with J gene TRBJ2-2; without DNA, the TCRdb call of TRBD1 cannot be checked. The CDR3 sequence is 15 residues long. Germline CDR1 reads SGHRS; CDR2 reads YFSETQ. The CDR3 reads CASSRGAEGTGELFF.

J is TRBJ2-1 and V is TRBV15; without DNA, the TCRdb call of TRBD2 cannot be checked. CDR3 length equals 16 residues. Germline V lookup: CDR1 LNHNV, CDR2 YYDKDF (reference sequence). The CDR3 spells CATSRGSGGRRGEQFF.

This sequence joins TRBV20-1 and TRBJ1-6; the D call of TRBD1 rests on TCRdb alone, since no DNA is present to check it. This CDR3 is built from 15 residues. In germline, CDR1 is DFQATT, CDR2 SNEGSKA (reference sequence). The CDR3: CSARYGGVNNSPLHF.

The chain uses TRBV5-1 and TRBJ1-1; there is no DNA to check the TCRdb D call of TRBD1. From germline, CDR1 is SGHRS and CDR2 YFSETQ. This CDR3 has 16 amino acids. This chain's CDR3 is CASSRMKQGVNTEAFF.

This chain uses TRBV5-1 with TRBJ1-2. The CDR3 runs to 14 residues. Germline V gene data show CDR1 as SGHRS and CDR2 as YFSETQ. The CDR3 is CASSLGGEVRGYTF.

J is TRBJ1-2 and V is TRBV6-1; TCRdb returns TRBD1, unconfirmable since there is no DNA. CDR1 and CDR2 (germline): MNHNS, SASEGT. This CDR3 comprises 16 residues. Here the CDR3 reads CASTTKRQGPNYGYTF.

The rearrangement uses TRBV18 and TRBJ2-3; TCRdb's assignment of TRBD1 cannot be checked, as there is no DNA. CDR1 and CDR2 (germline): KGHSH, LQKENI. This CDR3 contains 18 residues. The CDR3 reads CASSPRVVGANNLDTQYF. Looking up the rest from reference TRBV18 and TRBJ2-3 gives the full variable domain: NAGVMQNPRHLVRRRGQEARLRCSPMKGHSHVYWYRQLPEEGLKFMVYLQKENIIDESGMPKERFSAEFPKEGPSILRIQQVVRGDSAAYFCASSPRVVGANNLDTQYFGPGTRLTVL.

The chain combines TRBV2 with TRBJ2-1; without DNA, the TCRdb call of TRBD1 cannot be checked. The CDR3 extends over 14 amino acids. The germline gives CDR1 SNHLY, CDR2 FYNNEI. CDR3 amino acids: CASSAQLGQGIRFF.

This chain joins TRBV7-8 and TRBJ1-4. Germline-derived CDR1 and CDR2 are SGHVS and FQNEAQ. There are 15 residues in the CDR3. CDR3 sequence reads: CASSLVAGHYEKLFF.

This chain joins TRBV3-1 and TRBJ1-3. There are 15 residues in the CDR3. Germline CDR1 reads LGHDT; CDR2 reads YNNKEL (reference sequence). CDR3 residues: CASSQEGRLLDTIYF.

CDR3 residues: CASRKTGPIYGYTF. The chain links TRBV27 to TRBJ1-2; TCRdb picks TRBD1, but there is no DNA to check that call. CDR1 and CDR2 (germline): MNHEY, SMNVEV (reference sequence). CDR3 length: 14 amino acids.

V and J are TRBV14 and TRBJ1-2; TCRdb proposes TRBD1, but this gene call is untestable without DNA. Germline CDR1 and CDR2: SGHDN and FVKESK. The CDR3 has 14 amino acids. The CDR3 protein is CASSQADRVGGYTF.

J is TRBJ2-2 and V is TRBV19; TCRdb selects TRBD1, and the lack of DNA leaves this call unchecked. Looked up from germline, CDR1 is LNHDA and CDR2 is SQIVND (reference sequence). CDR3 length: 19 amino acids. CDR3 amino acids: CASSTYRDSQLVDTGELFF.

This chain connects TRBV9 to TRBJ2-7; the D call from TCRdb, TRBD1, cannot be confirmed without DNA. The CDR3 sequence is 14 residues long. Germline V gene data show CDR1 as SGDLS and CDR2 as YYNGEE. CDR3 in amino acids: CASNVLGGQHEQYF.

J is TRBJ1-6 and V is TRBV9; without DNA, the TCRdb call of TRBD1 cannot be checked. The CDR3 covers 16 residues. Per germline, CDR1 SGDLS and CDR2 YYNGEE. The CDR3 loop is CASSVALDRENSPLHF.

The genes are TRBV15 and TRBJ2-7; checking the TCRdb D call of TRBD1 is not possible without DNA. CDR3 size: 13 residues. Germline loops: CDR1 LNHNV, CDR2 YYDKDF (reference sequence). The CDR3 protein is CATSRDKSYEQYF.

The V call is TRBV6-1, the J call TRBJ1-1; TCRdb proposes TRBD1, but this gene call is untestable without DNA. Germline V gives CDR1 MNHNS, CDR2 SASEGT. This CDR3 is built from 14 residues. The CDR3 spells CASSAVDSKSEAFF.

The chain carries TRBV2 and TRBJ1-5. Germline CDR1 and CDR2: SNHLY and FYNNEI. The CDR3 has 16 residues. The CDR3 reads CASSERGWVGNQPQHF.

This chain connects TRBV5-1 to TRBJ2-3. In germline, CDR1 is SGHRS, CDR2 YFSETQ. The CDR3 consists of 14 residues. The CDR3 sequence is CASSRPGSADTQYF.